This entry lists 13 T cell receptor beta chains sequenced from one sample in a study of T cell clonotyping in hematopoietic cell transplantation. Here immunoSEQ multiplex PCR was the method, and the copy in TCRdb shows in-frame clones only, minus some. The sample holds 28,000 or so clones, around 95% seen once. Sequenced input: peripheral blood mononuclear cells. These receptors originate from a man aged 45-65 years in good health. Some clones in this sample may be carry-over from other donors' samples.

This clone was counted a few times. J is TRBJ2-3 and V is TRBV5-5; tentative D call: TRBD2 (5 bases). V lost 5 bases and J 0 bases, leaving 13 bases between the germline ends. This CDR3 is built from 15 residues. The germline V gene encodes CDR1 SGHKS and CDR2 YYEKEE (reference sequence). CDR3 sequence: CASSKGVSSTDTQYF. In DNA, the CDR3 is TGTGCCAGCAGTAAGGGAGTCTCTAGCACAGATACGCAGTATTTT.

This chain links TRBV7-2 with TRBJ2-3; possible D gene TRBD2, 6 bases. The CDR3 is made up of 14 amino acids. CDR1 and CDR2 from the germline V gene are SGHTA and FQGNSA. Trimming removed 1 base at V and 7 bases at J, with 12 bases between. The CDR3 DNA follows: TGTGCCAGCAGCTTAGGACTAGGCTACTATACGCAGTATTTT. Amino acids: CASSLGLGYYTQYF.

The chain links TRBV6-9 to TRBJ2-1, with 8 nucleotides matching TRBD2. CDR1 MNHGY and CDR2 SVAAGI come from the germline V gene. The CDR3 totals 17 residues. Trimming removed 3 bases from V and 0 bases from J; junction bases left unmatched: 7. The CDR3 protein is CASSYPIAGSSYNEQFF. Here the CDR3 DNA reads TGTGCCAGCAGTTACCCGATAGCGGGGAGCTCCTACAATGAGCAGTTCTTC.

The gene calls are TRBV28 and TRBJ1-2; the D gene is possibly TRBD1 (5 bases). CDR3 size: 13 residues. Trimming stripped 8 bases from V and 1 base from J, with 11 bases between. The germline gives CDR1 MDHEN, CDR2 SYDVKM. DNA of the CDR3: TGTGCCAGCGGCTCACAGGTTAACTATGGCTACACCTTC. This gives the protein CASGSQVNYGYTF.

The V and J genes are TRBV2 and TRBJ1-1; no reliable D call. This CDR3 is built from 13 residues. CDR1 SNHLY and CDR2 FYNNEI come from the germline V gene. The V end was cut by 6 bases, the J end by 1 base, with 9 bases between. The CDR3 sequence: CASRRESNTEAFF. The CDR3 DNA reads as TGTGCCAGCAGGAGGGAGTCGAACACTGAAGCTTTCTTT.

This chain connects TRBV5-6 to TRBJ1-2; the D is unclear. The germline gives CDR1 SGHDT, CDR2 YYEEEE. Trimming removed 5 bases from V and 8 bases from J, with 19 bases in between. The CDR3 consists of 14 residues. DNA for the CDR3: TGTGCCAGCAGTTTGTCCGAAGGATTGGAGGGCTACACCTTC. The encoded protein is CASSLSEGLEGYTF.

V usage is TRBV19 and J usage is TRBJ1-1; TRBD1 aligns across 7 bases. This CDR3 contains 15 residues. Germline V gene sequence: CDR1 LNHDA, CDR2 SQIVND (reference sequence). V gave up 2 bases and J gave up 0 bases; unmatched junction bases: 3. The CDR3 DNA reads as TGTGCCAGTAGTATAAAGGGACAGTTGAACACTGAAGCTTTCTTT. This encodes CASSIKGQLNTEAFF.

This chain uses TRBV19 with TRBJ1-6, with TRBD1 matching over 10 bases. Germline CDR1 is LNHDA and CDR2 is SQIVND (reference sequence). The CDR3 runs 16 residues. The V gene end was trimmed by 5 bases and the J gene end by 5 bases; junction bases not matched to a gene: 6. The CDR3 nucleotides read TGTGCCAGTAGTCCCAGGACAGGGGGAAATAATTCACCCCTCCACTTT. As protein: CASSPRTGGNNSPLHF. Full variable domain (rest looked up from reference TRBV19 and TRBJ1-6): DGGITQSPKYLFRKEGQNVTLSCEQNLNHDAMYWYRQDPGQGLRLIYYSQIVNDFQKGDIAEGYSVSREKKESFPLTVTSAQKNPTAFYLCASSPRTGGNNSPLHFGNGTRLTVT.

The rearrangement joins TRBV7-9 to TRBJ2-7; D is possibly TRBD1 (7 bases). V lost 1 base and J 4 bases, leaving 20 bases between the germline ends. The CDR3 spans 17 residues. Germline V gene sequence: CDR1 SEHNR, CDR2 FQNEAQ (reference sequence). CDR3: CASSLGQGGARGYEQYF. In DNA form, the CDR3 reads TGTGCCAGCAGCTTAGGCCAAGGGGGCGCGCGGGGTTACGAGCAGTACTTC.

The genes are TRBV7-2 and TRBJ2-4; D might be TRBD2 (5 bases). CDR3 length equals 19 residues. V lost 1 base and J lost 4, with 23 bases in between. The germline gives CDR1 SGHTA, CDR2 FQGNSA. As DNA, the CDR3 is TGTGCCAGCAGCTTAGGGTATGGAGGCTACGGTCCAGAAAAAAACATTCAGTACTTC. This sequence encodes CASSLGYGGYGPEKNIQYF.

This clone was counted a single time. The rearrangement links TRBV18 to TRBJ2-3; D not resolved. The CDR3 has 19 amino acids. V lost 4 bases and J lost 2, with 25 bases in between. The germline CDR1 and CDR2 sequences are KGHSH and LQKENI. The CDR3 reads CASSQSSPIPTPYTDTQYF. DNA for the CDR3: TGTGCCAGCTCACAGTCTTCACCGATCCCCACCCCTTACACAGATACGCAGTATTTT. The full variable domain, rest sourced from reference TRBV18 and TRBJ2-3, is NAGVMQNPRHLVRRRGQEARLRCSPMKGHSHVYWYRQLPEEGLKFMVYLQKENIIDESGMPKERFSAEFPKEGPSILRIQQVVRGDSAAYFCASSQSSPIPTPYTDTQYFGPGTRLTVL.

The V and J genes are TRBV9 and TRBJ2-7; either TRBD1 or TRBD2 may fit D (5 bases each). The CDR3 loop spans 14 amino acids. Germline V gives CDR1 SGDLS, CDR2 YYNGEE. Trimming stripped 5 bases from V and 9 bases from J, with 21 bases between. CDR3 amino acids: CASRGRDQIRGQYF. The CDR3 coding sequence is TGTGCCAGCAGAGGCAGGGACCAGATACGAGGGCAGTACTTC.

This chain joins TRBV19 and TRBJ1-2; D is unclear. V was trimmed by 5 bases and J by 5 bases, leaving 12 bases between them. The CDR3 consists of 13 residues. CDR1 is LNHDA, CDR2 SQIVND, per germline (reference sequence). This CDR3 is CASSVGRSYGYTF. CDR3 bases: TGTGCCAGTAGTGTCGGGCGGAGTTATGGCTACACCTTC.